Below are 20 T cell receptor beta chains sequenced from a single sample in a study of immune heterogeneity within non-small cell lung tumors. In a multiplex PCR, 32 V and 13 J primers amplified TCR beta CDR3. TCRdb analysed the multiplex PCR reads with MiXCR anew, one entry per CDR3 protein. This sample carries more than 2,500 distinct CDR3 sequences, 20% to 25% of them seen once, and the ten largest clones take 16%. Template material comprised bulk tumor genomic DNA at roughly 650 ng per sample. Surgical sampling yielded several biopsies per primary tumor (spaced far apart). Their non-small cell lung cancer was newly diagnosed and untreated, and the patients underwent curative surgery. Sequences were obtained from lung tumor tissue. The receptors come from a man aged 55 to 69 with non-small cell lung cancer.

This clonotype is labeled as medium-sized (0.01 to 0.1%). The chain is built from TRBV6-1 and TRBJ2-6; perhaps TRBD2 as D (6 bases). This CDR3 region has 17 residues. In germline, CDR1 is MNHNS, CDR2 SASEGT. Trimming shortened V by 5 bases and J by 5 bases, and 19 bases separated the two germline ends. CDR3 loop: CASSQWGDPSWANVLTF. CDR3 coding DNA: TGTGCCAGCAGTCAGTGGGGGGACCCCTCCTGGGCCAACGTCCTGACTTTC.

This clonotype is labeled medium-sized (0.01 to 0.1%). The chain uses TRBV27 and TRBJ2-7; tentatively, D is TRBD1 or TRBD2 (5 bases each). The CDR3 is made up of 14 amino acids. V was cut by 4 bases and J by 3 bases, with 13 bases left in between. Germline V gene sequence: CDR1 MNHEY, CDR2 SMNVEV (reference sequence). CDR3 coding DNA: TGTGCCAGCAGTTGGGACGGGAAATACTACGAGCAGTACTTC. Protein sequence: CASSWDGKYYEQYF.

This clonotype was observed a few times. A read error may explain this, as a much larger clone is one base away. The V gene is TRBV10-1, the J gene TRBJ2-1; D perhaps matches TRBD1 (6 bases). Germline CDR1 WNHNN, CDR2 SYGVQD (reference sequence). This CDR3 is 13 amino acids long. V lost 4 bases, J lost 7 bases, and 11 bases lay in between. For the CDR3, the DNA is TGCGCCAGCAGTGCCAGGGGTTTGAATGAGCAGTTCTTC. It yields the protein CASSARGLNEQFF.

This clonotype is judged medium-sized (0.01 to 0.1%). The CDR3 spells CASSLWRGQNEKLFF. The DNA of the CDR3 is TGTGCCAGCAGTTTATGGAGGGGTCAGAATGAAAAACTGTTTTTT. The chain uses TRBV27 and TRBJ1-4, with D possibly TRBD1 on 5 matching bases. CDR1 is MNHEY, CDR2 SMNVEV, per germline (reference sequence). Trimming shortened V by 1 base and J by 5 bases, and 11 bases separated the two germline ends. The CDR3 has 15 residues.

This clonotype was detected ten times or more. The chain joins TRBV20-1 to TRBJ1-1, with D uncertain. Trimming took off 3 bases at V and 4 bases at J, with 18 bases between the two ends. The CDR3 runs 15 residues. The germline CDR1 and CDR2 sequences are DFQATT and SNEGSKA (reference sequence). Here the CDR3 DNA reads TGCAGTGCTAGGAGGATTGTAGGGTTGGGCACTGAAGCTTTCTTT. It translates to CSARRIVGLGTEAFF.

Of note for this clonotype: One end of the junction fails to match germline, which may point to a read error. The rearrangement uses TRBV28 and TRBJ1-2; tentative D call: TRBD1 (5 bases). This CDR3 contains 13 residues. Germline lookup yields CDR1 MDHEN and CDR2 SYDVKM. The CDR3 here is CASSFGGGYGCTF. CDR3 coding DNA: TGTGCCAGCAGTTTTGGGGGTGGCTATGGCTGCACCTTC.

This clonotype is medium-sized within its sample. In DNA, the CDR3 is TGTGCCAGCACGTTATCAGGGGGTAGGGAGCAGTTCTTC. Its translation is CASTLSGGREQFF. The chain joins TRBV2 to TRBJ2-1, with 7 bases fitting TRBD1. Germline CDR1 SNHLY, CDR2 FYNNEI. V shed 7 bases and J 10 bases; nucleotides not matched to a gene: 10. The CDR3 is made up of 13 amino acids. The entire variable domain, with the rest obtained from reference TRBV2 and TRBJ2-1, is as follows: EPEVTQTPSHQVTQMGQEVILRCVPISNHLYFYWYRQILGQKVEFLVSFYNNEISEKSEIFDDQFSVERPDGSNFTLKIRSTKLEDSAMYFCASTLSGGREQFFGPGTRLTVL.

By sample share, this clonotype is medium-sized. A junction end diverges from the germline sequence, so it may reflect a read error. This chain links TRBV3-1 with TRBJ2-1; no definite D call. Per germline, CDR1 LGHDT and CDR2 YNNKEL (reference sequence). This CDR3 is 16 amino acids long. The CDR3 nucleotides are TGTGCCAGCAGTCAAGTGGGTAGTAACTCCTACAATGAGCAGTTCTTC. Translation: CASSQVGSNSYNEQFF.

This clonotype is categorized as medium-sized. V and J are TRBV6-1 and TRBJ2-1; 8 positions match TRBD1. Germline CDR1 is MNHNS and CDR2 is SASEGT. The CDR3 consists of 16 residues. The V and J ends lost 3 bases and 1 base, in that order; junction bases with no gene match: 5. CDR3 coding DNA: TGTGCCAGCAGTGAGGCAGGGGGCTTTTCCTACAATGAGCAGTTCTTC. Its protein product is CASSEAGGFSYNEQFF.

In the case of this clonotype: A much more abundant neighbour one base away suggests this may be a read error. V and J are TRBV7-2 and TRBJ2-7, with D hard to call. Trimming stripped 1 base from V and 2 bases from J, with 12 bases between. The CDR3 consists of 15 residues. The germline gives CDR1 SGHTA, CDR2 FQGNSA. For the CDR3, the DNA is TGTGCCAGCAGCTTAGGGTGTAGGATCGCCTACGAGCAGTACTTC. Translated, it gives CASSLGCRIAYEQYF.

The chain couples TRBV14 to TRBJ2-7, with 12 bases fitting TRBD2. Germline V CDR1 and CDR2: SGHDN, FVKESK. J gave up 4 bases and V 6 bases, and 4 bases lay outside the gene matches. The CDR3 extends over 14 amino acids. The CDR3 loop is CASSLAGGLYEQYV. CDR3 nucleotide sequence: TGTGCCAGCAGTCTAGCGGGAGGGTTGTACGAGCAGTACGTC.

This clonotype qualifies as medium-sized. This chain joins TRBV6-1 and TRBJ1-2; D is uncertain. V was shortened by 5 bases and J by 4 bases, with 11 bases between the two germline ends. CDR3 size: 13 residues. Germline-derived CDR1 and CDR2 are MNHNS and SASEGT. Here the CDR3 reads CASSTGRPYGYTF. The CDR3 DNA reads TGTGCCAGCAGTACGGGCCGACCCTATGGCTACACCTTC.

On this clonotype itself: A read error may explain this, as a much larger clone is one base away. The conserved closing phenylalanine or tryptophan is absent in this CDR3, likely reflecting a read error. The gene calls are TRBV20-1 and TRBJ2-7; no definite D call. CDR3 length: 12 amino acids. Trimming shortened V by 3 bases and J by 3 bases, and 9 bases separated the two germline ends. The germline V gene has CDR1 DFQATT and CDR2 SNEGSKA (reference sequence). Here the CDR3 reads CSARAPDYEQYL. The CDR3 DNA follows: TGCAGTGCTAGGGCTCCGGACTACGAGCAGTACCTC.

Sample share makes this clonotype medium-sized. The CDR3 bases are TGTGCCTGGAGGGGACAGGGTGGCGGCTACACCTTC. Residues: CAWRGQGGGYTF. The rearrangement uses TRBV30 and TRBJ1-2; 9 bases agree with TRBD1. Germline CDR1 GTSNPN, CDR2 SVGIG (reference sequence). Trimming took 3 bases from V and 8 from J; bases not matched to a gene: 4. This CDR3 spans 12 amino acids.

V gene TRBV5-6 combines with J gene TRBJ2-1, with D unclear. There are 12 residues in the CDR3. The V gene lost 0 bases and the J gene lost 7 bases, with 5 bases spanning the gap. Germline V lookup: CDR1 SGHDT, CDR2 YYEEEE. The DNA for the CDR3 is TGTGCCAGCAGCTTGGGCCTTAATGAGCAGTTCTTC. Encoded protein: CASSLGLNEQFF.

Within the sample, this clonotype is medium-sized. V gene TRBV30 combines with J gene TRBJ2-2; the match to TRBD1 covers 8 bases. Per the germline V gene, CDR1 is GTSNPN and CDR2 is SVGIG (reference sequence). This CDR3 is 14 amino acids long. J gave up 7 bases and V 4 bases, and 8 bases lay outside the gene matches. The CDR3: CAWNRQGTGGELFF. The CDR3 coding sequence is TGTGCCTGGAATAGACAGGGGACGGGCGGGGAGCTGTTTTTT.

By share, this clonotype counts as medium-sized. The V gene is TRBV5-6, the J gene TRBJ1-2, with D possibly matching TRBD1 (5 bases). Trimming cost V 7 bases and J 5 bases, with 18 bases left between them. Germline V gene lookup returns CDR1 SGHDT and CDR2 YYEEEE. The CDR3 runs 14 residues. The CDR3: CASGTGRLAYGYTF. As DNA, the CDR3 is TGTGCCAGCGGAACAGGTCGCCTAGCGTATGGCTACACCTTC.

On this clonotype: Given a much more abundant clone one base away, this may be a read error. The chain joins TRBV5-1 to TRBJ2-5; D call uncertain. CDR1 and CDR2 from the germline V gene are SGHRS and YFSETQ. V shed 4 bases and J shed 2 bases, with 12 bases lying between them. This CDR3 is 14 amino acids long. The CDR3 sequence: CASSILGIQETQYF. CDR3 in DNA: TGCGCCAGCAGCATCCTAGGGATTCAAGAGACCCAGTACTTC. Full variable domain (outside the CDR3, taken from reference TRBV5-1 and TRBJ2-5): KAGVTQTPRYLIKTRGQQVTLSCSPISGHRSVSWYQQTPGQGLQFLFEYFSETQRNKGNFPGRFSGRQFSNSRSEMNVSTLELGDSALYLCASSILGIQETQYFGPGTRLLVL.

A note on this clonotype: Sequence at one end of the junction differs from germline and may be a read error. The chain joins TRBV9 to TRBJ2-7; D unclear. In germline, CDR1 is SGDLS, CDR2 YYNGEE. The CDR3 is 13 residues long. CDR3 protein: CANSRQVGSEQYF. The CDR3 DNA follows: TGTGCCAACAGCCGCCAAGTGGGATCCGAGCAGTACTTC.

As to this clonotype: A clone one base away is much larger, so this may be a read error. This CDR3 fails to terminate in the conserved phenylalanine or tryptophan, so it likely reflects a read error. This rearrangement joins TRBV3-1 to TRBJ2-1; 10 nucleotides line up with TRBD2. The V and J ends lost 5 bases and 2 bases, in that order; junction bases with no gene match: 6. CDR1 and CDR2 from the germline V gene are LGHDT and YNNKEL (reference sequence). This CDR3 has 16 residues. This CDR3 is CASSFLAGVPYNEQFL. The CDR3, as DNA: TGTGCCAGCAGCTTCCTAGCGGGAGTTCCCTACAATGAGCAGTTCTTA.